The T cell receptor (beta chain) described here comes from a study of shared clonotypes between healthy human individuals. Study findings and constraints: An effect of sequencing depth on clonotype sharing among donors was expected.

Sequencing used immunoSEQ multiplex PCR; TCRdb keeps in-frame clones, though not all of them. The profile covers 2 million to 2.5 million clones, with approximately 94% appearing a single time and around 0.37% taken by the ten largest. Germline-derived CDR1 and CDR2 are SQVTM and ANQGSEA. V lost 6 bases, J lost 1 base, and 5 bases stayed unmatched. The CDR3 is 13 residues long. About this clone: Its antigen remains unidentified.

The sequence was obtained from a man in his late teens or twenties in good health. Some clones in this sample may be carry-over from other donors' samples. This sequence joins TRBV29-1 and TRBJ1-1; 7 bases are a match to TRBD1. Sequenced sample: naive CD4+ T cells from PBMCs. The subset was: CD45RA+ positively selected. As DNA, the CDR3 is TGCAGCGTACTCCGGGACAGGAACACTGAAGCTTTCTTT. Amino acids: CSVLRDRNTEAFF. The full variable domain, in which reference TRBV29-1 and TRBJ1-1 provide the parts outside the CDR3, is SAVISQKPSRDICQRGTSLTIQCQVDSQVTMMFWYRQQPGQSLTLIATANQGSEATYESGFVIDKFPISRPNLTFSTLTVSNMSPEDSSIYLCSVLRDRNTEAFFGQGTRLTVV.